These 14 T cell receptor beta chains came from one sample sequenced in a study of blood T cell repertoires in COVID-19. The assay was immunoSEQ multiplex PCR, and TCRdb's table has in-frame clones only and misses some. The data contain 200,000 to 250,000 clones, about nine tenths of them singletons. The sequenced sample was peripheral blood. These receptor sequences come from a man aged 60 to 75 who had recovered from COVID-19.

The V gene is TRBV9, the J gene TRBJ2-5, with no clear D. This CDR3 has 14 amino acids. Deletions cut 0 bases from V and 7 bases from J, with 13 bases between. The germline V gene encodes CDR1 SGDLS and CDR2 YYNGEE. The CDR3 loop is CASSVVAGSGTQYF. The CDR3 region has the DNA TGTGCCAGCAGCGTAGTCGCTGGGTCGGGGACCCAGTACTTC.

The chain carries TRBV12-3 or TRBV12-4 and TRBJ1-2; 10 bases are a match to TRBD1. This CDR3 has 13 amino acids. V dropped 6 bases and J dropped 6; count of bases not matched to a gene: 4. CDR3 region: CASSMTGGNGYTF. CDR3 sequence (DNA): TGTGCCAGCAGCATGACAGGGGGCAATGGCTACACCTTC.

This chain connects TRBV7-2 to TRBJ2-7; 7 bases match TRBD1. V gave up 1 base and J gave up 6 bases; unmatched junction bases: 6. The CDR3 length is 14 residues. Germline V gene sequence: CDR1 SGHTA, CDR2 FQGNSA. The CDR3 DNA reads TGTGCCAGCAGCTTAGGGACAGGTATCGGCGAGCAGTACTTC. Translation: CASSLGTGIGEQYF.

This chain uses TRBV7-3 with TRBJ2-7, with 10 bases identical to TRBD1. With V trimmed by 6 bases and J by 3 bases, 2 bases remained unmatched. The CDR3 has 13 amino acids. The germline V gene encodes CDR1 SGHTA and CDR2 FQGTGA. Here the CDR3 DNA reads TGTGCCAGCAGTCGGACAGGGGGCTACGAGCAGTACTTC. Residues: CASSRTGGYEQYF.

This chain connects TRBV7-9 to TRBJ2-3; 13 nucleotides line up with TRBD2. The junction had 2 bases not matched to a gene; V was cut back by 3 bases and J by 2 bases. The germline V gene has CDR1 SEHNR and CDR2 FQNEAQ (reference sequence). The CDR3 runs to 16 residues. The chain's CDR3 is CASSLGLAGITDTQYF. In DNA form, the CDR3 reads TGTGCCAGCAGCTTGGGACTAGCGGGGATCACAGATACGCAGTATTTT.

This chain joins TRBV7-7 and TRBJ2-7; D uncertain. The V gene's germline CDR1 is SSHAT and CDR2 FNYEAQ (reference sequence). This CDR3 region has 14 residues. Trimming took off 3 bases at V and 3 bases at J, with 12 bases between the two ends. The CDR3 reads CASSFSRFGYEQYF. CDR3 nucleotides: TGTGCCAGCAGCTTTTCCAGGTTCGGCTACGAGCAGTACTTC. Combining the CDR3 with reference TRBV7-7 and TRBJ2-7 gives the whole variable domain GAGVSQSPRYKVTKRGQDVTLRCDPISSHATLYWYQQALGQGPEFLTYFNYEAQPDKSGLPSDRFSAERPEGSISTLTIQRTEQRDSAMYRCASSFSRFGYEQYFGPGTRLTVT.

This chain links TRBV24-1 with TRBJ2-2; unclear D gene. The CDR3 has 13 residues. In germline, CDR1 is KGHDR, CDR2 SFDVKD. The germline V and J ends were trimmed by 0 bases and 9 bases, with 7 bases remaining between them. The CDR3 coding sequence is TGTGCCACCAGTGATTTGACAGACCGGGAGCTGTTTTTT. This gives the protein CATSDLTDRELFF.

The rearrangement joins TRBV19 to TRBJ2-3; TRBD1 matches 7 bases. This CDR3 comprises 16 residues. The trim removed 6 bases at V and 0 bases at J, leaving 9 bases unmatched. Germline CDR1 is LNHDA and CDR2 is SQIVND (reference sequence). The CDR3 is CASSGTVVTSTDTQYF. CDR3 DNA sequence: TGTGCCAGTAGCGGGACAGTTGTTACTAGCACAGATACGCAGTATTTT.

This chain connects TRBV5-1 to TRBJ2-2; possibly TRBD2 for D (6 bases). Trimming removed 1 base from V and 7 bases from J, with 14 bases in between. This CDR3 is 15 amino acids long. Germline CDR1 and CDR2: SGHRS and YFSETQ. This CDR3 reads CASSLLGGANGELFF. DNA for the CDR3: TGCGCCAGCAGCTTGTTGGGGGGAGCGAACGGGGAGCTGTTTTTT.

This chain uses TRBV2 with TRBJ2-3; TRBD2 matches at 8 bases. In germline, CDR1 is SNHLY, CDR2 FYNNEI. The CDR3 has 14 residues. V lost 5 bases to trimming and J lost 5 bases; unmatched junction nucleotides: 6. The CDR3 region is CASSRGLAGDTQYF. DNA of the CDR3: TGTGCCAGCAGTCGCGGACTAGCTGGAGATACGCAGTATTTT.

The chain employs TRBV19 and TRBJ1-2; 8 positions match TRBD1. This CDR3 contains 15 residues. V trimming: 6 bases; J trimming: 4 bases; junction bases outside the gene matches: 10. CDR1 is LNHDA, CDR2 SQIVND, per germline (reference sequence). For the CDR3, the DNA is TGTGCCAGTAGGCCCGGGACAGGAGAGTTCTATGGCTACACCTTC. Protein product: CASRPGTGEFYGYTF.

The chain couples TRBV6-4 to TRBJ1-3, with 8 bases matching TRBD1. The CDR3 has 16 amino acids. Germline loops: CDR1 MRHNA, CDR2 SNTAGT. J was trimmed by 3 bases and V by 8 bases; bases with no gene match: 12. The CDR3 DNA reads TGTGCCAGCTTTAATATAACAGGGGGAGGTGGAAACACCATATATTTT. Translation gives CASFNITGGGGNTIYF.

J is TRBJ1-2 and V is TRBV3-1 (or the pseudogene TRBV3-2); D uncertain. V was pared by 4 bases and J by 7 bases, with 7 bases between. Germline CDR1 LGHDT, CDR2 YNNKEL (reference sequence). CDR3 length: 11 residues. The DNA for the CDR3 is TGTGCCAGCAGCCTTCGGAGTGGCTACACCTTC. Residues: CASSLRSGYTF.

The rearrangement uses TRBV6-5 and TRBJ2-1; weak D call: TRBD2 (5 bases). Per the germline V gene, CDR1 is MNHEY and CDR2 is SVGAGI. The CDR3 runs 13 residues. Trimming pared 6 bases from V and 6 bases from J, leaving 12 bases between. CDR3 protein: CASRIDGLNEQFF. The CDR3 nucleotides are TGTGCCAGCAGGATTGACGGACTCAATGAGCAGTTCTTC.